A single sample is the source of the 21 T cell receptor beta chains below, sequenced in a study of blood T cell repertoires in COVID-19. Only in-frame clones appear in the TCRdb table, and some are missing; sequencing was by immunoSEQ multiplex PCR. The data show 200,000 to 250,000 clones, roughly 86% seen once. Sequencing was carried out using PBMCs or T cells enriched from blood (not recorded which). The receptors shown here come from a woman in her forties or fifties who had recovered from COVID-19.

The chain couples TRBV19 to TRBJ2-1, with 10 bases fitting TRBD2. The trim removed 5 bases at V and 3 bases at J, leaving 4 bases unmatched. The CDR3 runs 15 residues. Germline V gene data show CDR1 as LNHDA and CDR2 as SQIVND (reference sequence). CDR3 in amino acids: CASSQWTSGYNEQFF. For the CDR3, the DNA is TGTGCCAGTAGTCAATGGACTAGCGGCTACAATGAGCAGTTCTTC.

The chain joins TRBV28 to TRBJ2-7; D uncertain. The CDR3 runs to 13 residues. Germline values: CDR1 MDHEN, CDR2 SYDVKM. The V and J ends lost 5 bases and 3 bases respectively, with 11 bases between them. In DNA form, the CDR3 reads TGTGCCAGCAGTCCGTTGGGCCTCTACGAGCAGTACTTC. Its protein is CASSPLGLYEQYF. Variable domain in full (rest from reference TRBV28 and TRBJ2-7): DVKVTQSSRYLVKRTGEKVFLECVQDMDHENMFWYRQDPGLGLRLIYFSYDVKMKEKGDIPEGYSVSREKKERFSLILESASTNQTSMYLCASSPLGLYEQYFGPGTRLTVT.

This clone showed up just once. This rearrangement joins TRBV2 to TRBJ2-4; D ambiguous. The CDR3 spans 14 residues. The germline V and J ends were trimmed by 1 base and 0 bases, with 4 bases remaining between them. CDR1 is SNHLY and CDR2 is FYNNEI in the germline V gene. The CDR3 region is CASSEGRAKNIQYF. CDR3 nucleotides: TGTGCCAGCAGTGAAGGGAGAGCCAAAAACATTCAGTACTTC.

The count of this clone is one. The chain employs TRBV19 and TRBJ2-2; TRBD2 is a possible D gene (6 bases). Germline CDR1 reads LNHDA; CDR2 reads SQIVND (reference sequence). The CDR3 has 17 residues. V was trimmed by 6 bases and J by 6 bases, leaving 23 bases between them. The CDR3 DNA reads TGTGCCAGTAGCTGGGACTTGTTCTCGCCGGATTCCGGGGAGCTGTTTTTT. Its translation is CASSWDLFSPDSGELFF.

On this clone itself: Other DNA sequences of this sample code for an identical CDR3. The DNA of the CDR3 is TGTGCCAGTAGTCCGTCTGGAAACACCATATATTTT. It is translated as CASSPSGNTIYF. The chain employs TRBV19 and TRBJ1-3; D remains unclear. The V gene lost 5 bases and the J gene lost 1 base, with 3 bases spanning the gap. CDR1 and CDR2 (germline): LNHDA, SQIVND (reference sequence). The CDR3 contains 12 residues.

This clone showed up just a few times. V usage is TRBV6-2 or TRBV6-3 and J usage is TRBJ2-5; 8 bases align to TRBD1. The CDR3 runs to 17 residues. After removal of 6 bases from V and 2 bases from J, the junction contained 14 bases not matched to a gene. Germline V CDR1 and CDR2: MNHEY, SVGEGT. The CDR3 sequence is CASSPHGRTGGQETQYF. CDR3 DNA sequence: TGTGCCAGCAGCCCACATGGTCGCACAGGGGGTCAAGAGACCCAGTACTTC.

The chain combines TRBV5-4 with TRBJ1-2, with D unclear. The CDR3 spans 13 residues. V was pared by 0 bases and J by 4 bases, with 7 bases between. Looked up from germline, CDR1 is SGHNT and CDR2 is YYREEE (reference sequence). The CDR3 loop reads CASSLGQFYGYTF. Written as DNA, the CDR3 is TGTGCCAGCAGCTTGGGCCAGTTCTATGGCTACACCTTC.

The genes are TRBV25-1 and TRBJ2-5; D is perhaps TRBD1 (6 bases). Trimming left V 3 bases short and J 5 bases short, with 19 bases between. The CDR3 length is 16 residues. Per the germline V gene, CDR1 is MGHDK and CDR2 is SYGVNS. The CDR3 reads CASSDRTTGRRETQYF. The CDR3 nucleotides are TGTGCCAGCAGTGACAGGACGACAGGCCGGAGGGAGACCCAGTACTTC.

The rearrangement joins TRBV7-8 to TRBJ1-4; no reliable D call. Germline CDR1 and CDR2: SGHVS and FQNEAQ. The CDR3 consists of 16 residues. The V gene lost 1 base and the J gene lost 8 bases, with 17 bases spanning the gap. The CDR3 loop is CASSLEGQRRKEKLFF. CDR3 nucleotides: TGTGCCAGCAGCTTAGAAGGTCAGAGGCGGAAAGAAAAACTGTTTTTT.

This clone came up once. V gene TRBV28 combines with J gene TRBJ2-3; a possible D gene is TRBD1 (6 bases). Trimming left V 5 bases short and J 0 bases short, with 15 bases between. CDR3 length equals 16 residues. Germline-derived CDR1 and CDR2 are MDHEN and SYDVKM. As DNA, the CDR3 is TGTGCCAGCAGTACCTCGACAGGTCTCAGCACAGATACGCAGTATTTT. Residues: CASSTSTGLSTDTQYF.

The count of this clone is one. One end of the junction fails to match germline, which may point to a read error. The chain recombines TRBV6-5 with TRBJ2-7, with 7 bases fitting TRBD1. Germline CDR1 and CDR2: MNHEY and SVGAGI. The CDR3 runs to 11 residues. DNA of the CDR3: TGTGCGAGCAACAGGGGCTACGAGCAGTACTTC. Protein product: CASNRGYEQYF.

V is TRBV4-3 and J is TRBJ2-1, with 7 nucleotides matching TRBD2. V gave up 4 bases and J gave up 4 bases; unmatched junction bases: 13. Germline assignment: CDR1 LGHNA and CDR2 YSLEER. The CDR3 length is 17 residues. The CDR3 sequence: CASSPRLATHSYNEQFF. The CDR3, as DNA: TGCGCCAGCAGCCCCCGACTAGCAACACACTCTTACAATGAGCAGTTCTTC.

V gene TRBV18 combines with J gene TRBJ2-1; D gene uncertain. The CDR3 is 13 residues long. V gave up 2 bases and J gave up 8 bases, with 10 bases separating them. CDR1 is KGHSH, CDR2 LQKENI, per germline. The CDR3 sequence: CASSPTSLHEQFF. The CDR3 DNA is TGTGCCAGCTCACCAACCAGTCTCCATGAGCAGTTCTTC.

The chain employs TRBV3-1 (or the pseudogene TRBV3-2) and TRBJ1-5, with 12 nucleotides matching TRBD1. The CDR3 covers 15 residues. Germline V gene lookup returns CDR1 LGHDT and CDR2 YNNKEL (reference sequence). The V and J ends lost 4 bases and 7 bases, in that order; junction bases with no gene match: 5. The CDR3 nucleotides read TGTGCCAGCAGCCGGGCGGGACAGGGGGCGCAGCCCCAGCATTTT. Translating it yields CASSRAGQGAQPQHF.

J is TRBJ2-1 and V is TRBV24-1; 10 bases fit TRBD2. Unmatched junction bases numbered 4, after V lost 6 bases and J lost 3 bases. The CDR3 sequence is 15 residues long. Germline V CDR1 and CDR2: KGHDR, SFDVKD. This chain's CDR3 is CATSQRLAGYNEQFF. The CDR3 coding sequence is TGTGCCACCAGTCAGCGACTAGCGGGCTACAATGAGCAGTTCTTC.

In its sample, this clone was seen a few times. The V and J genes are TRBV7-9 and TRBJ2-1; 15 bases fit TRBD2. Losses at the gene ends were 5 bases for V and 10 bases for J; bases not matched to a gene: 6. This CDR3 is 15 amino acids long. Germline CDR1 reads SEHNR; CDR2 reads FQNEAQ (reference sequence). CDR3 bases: TGTGCCAGCAGCCCCGGACTAGCGGGGGGGCTCGAGCAGTTCTTC. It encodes CASSPGLAGGLEQFF.

For the CDR3, the DNA is TGTGCCAGCAGCTTACCGGCAGGGGCAGTGGACACTGAAGCTTTCTTT. Amino acids: CASSLPAGAVDTEAFF. This rearrangement joins TRBV7-9 to TRBJ1-1; maybe TRBD1 (6 bases). Trimming cost V 2 bases and J 3 bases, with 16 bases left between them. In germline, CDR1 is SEHNR, CDR2 FQNEAQ (reference sequence). CDR3 length: 16 residues.

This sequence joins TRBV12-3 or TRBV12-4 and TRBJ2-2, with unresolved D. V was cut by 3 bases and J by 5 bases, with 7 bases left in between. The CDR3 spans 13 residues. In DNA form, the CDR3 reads TGTGCCAGCAGTTTGGGCAGAACCGGGGAGCTGTTTTTT. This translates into CASSLGRTGELFF.

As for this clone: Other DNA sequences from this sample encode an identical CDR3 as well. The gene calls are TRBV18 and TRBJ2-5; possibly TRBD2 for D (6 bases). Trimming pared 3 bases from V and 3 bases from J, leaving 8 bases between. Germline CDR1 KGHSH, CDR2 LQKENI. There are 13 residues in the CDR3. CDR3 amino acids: CASSPGLKETQYF. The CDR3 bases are TGTGCCAGCTCACCGGGACTGAAAGAGACCCAGTACTTC.

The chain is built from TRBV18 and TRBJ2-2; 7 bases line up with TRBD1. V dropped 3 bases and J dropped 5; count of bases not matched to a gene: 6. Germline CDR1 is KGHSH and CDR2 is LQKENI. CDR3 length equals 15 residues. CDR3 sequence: CASSPSQGSTGELFF. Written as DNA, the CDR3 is TGTGCCAGCTCACCCTCACAGGGGTCGACCGGGGAGCTGTTTTTT.

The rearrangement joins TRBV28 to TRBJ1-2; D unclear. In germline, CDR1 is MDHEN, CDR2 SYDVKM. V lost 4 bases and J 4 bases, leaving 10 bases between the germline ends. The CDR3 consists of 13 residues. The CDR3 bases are TGTGCCAGCAGTTCCCCGAGCCGCTATGGCTACACCTTC. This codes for CASSSPSRYGYTF.